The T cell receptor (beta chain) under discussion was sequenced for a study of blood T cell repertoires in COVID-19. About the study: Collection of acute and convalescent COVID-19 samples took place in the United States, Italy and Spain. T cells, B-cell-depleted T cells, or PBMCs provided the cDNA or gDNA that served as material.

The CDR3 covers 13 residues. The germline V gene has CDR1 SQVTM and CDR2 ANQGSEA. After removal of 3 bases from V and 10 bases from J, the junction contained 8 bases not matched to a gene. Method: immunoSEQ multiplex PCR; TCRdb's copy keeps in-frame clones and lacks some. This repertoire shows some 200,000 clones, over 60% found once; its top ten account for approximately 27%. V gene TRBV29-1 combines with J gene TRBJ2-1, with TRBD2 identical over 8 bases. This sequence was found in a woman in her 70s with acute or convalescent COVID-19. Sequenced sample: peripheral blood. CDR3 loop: CSVESGGLGEQFF. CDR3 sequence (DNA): TGCAGCGTTGAGTCGGGAGGGCTAGGGGAGCAGTTCTTC.